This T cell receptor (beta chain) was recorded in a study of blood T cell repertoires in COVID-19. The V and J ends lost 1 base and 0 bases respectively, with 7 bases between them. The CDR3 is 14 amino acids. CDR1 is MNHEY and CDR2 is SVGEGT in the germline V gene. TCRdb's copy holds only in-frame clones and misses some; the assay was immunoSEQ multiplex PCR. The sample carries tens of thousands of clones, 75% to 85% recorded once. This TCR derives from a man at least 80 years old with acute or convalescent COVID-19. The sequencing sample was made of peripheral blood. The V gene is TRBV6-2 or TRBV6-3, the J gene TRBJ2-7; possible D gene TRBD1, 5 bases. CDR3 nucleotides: TGTGCCAGCAGTTACTTGGACACCTCCTACGAGCAGTACTTC. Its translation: CASSYLDTSYEQYF.